This TCR beta chain originates from a study of cytomegalovirus exposure and HLA in healthy donors. This PCR relied on a set of 60 Vbeta primers and 13 Jbeta primers. Generated by immunoSEQ multiplex PCR, the TCRdb table keeps only in-frame clones and is missing some. Here the sample spans 160,000 or so clones, 60% to 80% being singletons. The specimen sequenced was PBMCs. The clonotype was recovered from a man aged 55 to 70 in good health and CMV-seronegative.

CDR3 sequence reads: CASSIGRGARETQYF. The DNA for the CDR3 is TGTGCCAGTAGTATAGGACGGGGGGCCAGGGAGACCCAGTACTTC. The genes are TRBV19 and TRBJ2-5; D possibly corresponds to TRBD2 (7 bases). The CDR3 spans 15 residues. Trimming took 1 base from V and 5 from J, leaving 14 bases between them. Germline CDR1 is LNHDA and CDR2 is SQIVND (reference sequence).